This TCR beta chain was sequenced for a study of blood T cell repertoires in COVID-19. Study overall: The origin of the acute and convalescent COVID-19 samples was the United States, Italy and Spain. Nucleic acid was either cDNA or gDNA, and it came from T cells, B-cell-depleted T cells, or PBMCs.

The CDR3 loop spans 15 amino acids. Trimming cost V 1 base and J 1 base, with 10 bases left between them. CDR1 and CDR2 from the germline V gene are SEHNR and FQNEAQ (reference sequence). As originally analysed: It was from reference gene primer amplification that nucleated cell counts were estimated. The repertoire was sequenced with immunoSEQ multiplex PCR; TCRdb's copy has only in-frame clones and lacks some. V, J and clone size were drawn from that table, and D and trimming were deduced from the DNA. The sample has some 150,000 clones, around 90% seen once. This receptor was taken from a woman aged 60-75 years who had recovered from COVID-19. The sequenced sample was peripheral blood. The chain carries TRBV7-9 and TRBJ1-1, with D unclear. The CDR3, as DNA: TGTGCCAGCAGCTTAGGGGGAGGGAGGAACACTGAAGCTTTCTTT. Translating it yields CASSLGGGRNTEAFF.